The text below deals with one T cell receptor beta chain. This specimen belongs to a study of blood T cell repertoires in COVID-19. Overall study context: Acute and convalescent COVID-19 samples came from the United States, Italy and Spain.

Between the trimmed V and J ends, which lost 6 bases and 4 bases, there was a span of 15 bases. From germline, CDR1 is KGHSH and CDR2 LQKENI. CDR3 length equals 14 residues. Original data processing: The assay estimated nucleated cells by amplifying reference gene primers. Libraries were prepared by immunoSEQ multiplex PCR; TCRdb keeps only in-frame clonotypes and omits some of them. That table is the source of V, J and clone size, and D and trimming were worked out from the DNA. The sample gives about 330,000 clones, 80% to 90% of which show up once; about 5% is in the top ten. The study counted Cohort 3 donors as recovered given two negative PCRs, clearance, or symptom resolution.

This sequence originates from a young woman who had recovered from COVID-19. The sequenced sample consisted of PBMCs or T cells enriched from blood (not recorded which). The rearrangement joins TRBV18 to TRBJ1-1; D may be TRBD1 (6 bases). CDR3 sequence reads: CASSHRTELTEAFF. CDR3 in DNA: TGTGCCAGCTCCCACAGGACAGAACTCACTGAAGCTTTCTTT.